Listed below are T cell receptor beta chains from one sample, sequenced in a study of OX40 agonist ivuxolimab in advanced cancers. The assay was immunoSEQ multiplex PCR, and TCRdb's table has in-frame clones only and misses some. The sample includes 65,000 to 90,000 clones, almost 85% of them seen just once. Sample: CD4+ or CD8+ T cells sorted from blood, taken in a trial of the OX40 agonist ivuxolimab. The receptor set was obtained from an adult with an advanced solid tumor such as melanoma, head and neck, liver or kidney cancer. Each CDR3 is given with its conserved first and last residue. The D gene is left open where the match is weak. Clone size is shown for a subset of rows, as once, few, many or a class of expanded clone.

D gene: -
J gene: TRBJ2-1
V gene: TRBV11-1
clone size: -
CDR3 DNA: TGTGCCAGCAGCATCCTTGCGAATGAGCAGTTCTTC
CDR3 protein: CASSILANEQFF

D gene: -
J gene: TRBJ2-7
V gene: TRBV5-1
clone size: -
CDR3 DNA: TGCGCCAGCAGCTCACAGTACGAGCAGTACTTC
CDR3 protein: CASSSQYEQYF

D gene: TRBD2
J gene: TRBJ2-3
V gene: TRBV6-1
clone size: -
CDR3 DNA: TGTGCCAGCACGTCCCCGCGGGGGGGGGTAAATACGCAGTATTTT
CDR3 protein: CASTSPRGGVNTQYF

D gene: TRBD2
J gene: TRBJ2-1
V gene: TRBV7-2
clone size: -
CDR3 DNA: TGTGCCAGCAGCTTATACGGCGGGGGGGCGTACAATGAGCAGTTCTTC
CDR3 protein: CASSLYGGGAYNEQFF

D gene: -
J gene: TRBJ2-3
V gene: TRBV4-1
clone size: -
CDR3 DNA: TGCGCCAGCAGCCACGGGGGCCTCCACGGGGATACGCAGTATTTT
CDR3 protein: CASSHGGLHGDTQYF

D gene: -
J gene: TRBJ1-2
V gene: TRBV2
clone size: once
CDR3 DNA: TGTGCCAGCAGTCCCGACACCTTATACTATGGCTACACCTTC
CDR3 protein: CASSPDTLYYGYTF

D gene: -
J gene: TRBJ2-5
V gene: TRBV7-2
clone size: few
CDR3 DNA: TGTGCCAGCAGCTTAGATGGGACGCCGGGGACCCAGTACTTC
CDR3 protein: CASSLDGTPGTQYF

D gene: -
J gene: TRBJ1-3
V gene: TRBV7-2
clone size: -
CDR3 DNA: TGTGCCAGCAGCTTAGCTCACCTCTCTGGAAACACCATATATTTT
CDR3 protein: CASSLAHLSGNTIYF

D gene: -
J gene: TRBJ2-3
V gene: TRBV14
clone size: -
CDR3 DNA: TGTGCCAGCAGCCTGAGCCCGACGATGGATACGCAGTATTTT
CDR3 protein: CASSLSPTMDTQYF

D gene: -
J gene: TRBJ2-5
V gene: TRBV11-2
clone size: -
CDR3 DNA: TGTGCCAGCAGCTCATTCAGAGGGGGTGAGACCCAGTACTTC
CDR3 protein: CASSSFRGGETQYF

D gene: -
J gene: TRBJ1-4
V gene: TRBV19
clone size: few
CDR3 DNA: TGTGCCAGTAGCCAAGACCCGGTACAGAATGAAAAACTGTTTTTT
CDR3 protein: CASSQDPVQNEKLFF